Detailed here is one TCR beta chain. CDR1 is MGHDK, CDR2 SYGVNS, per germline. Trimming shortened V by 1 base and J by 0 bases, and 12 bases separated the two germline ends. This CDR3 is 17 amino acids long. These data originate in a study of blood T cell repertoires in COVID-19. Study-wide context: The samples span acute and convalescent COVID-19 from the United States, Italy and Spain. In each case, the material was cDNA or gDNA derived from T cells, B-cell-depleted T cells, or PBMCs.

Original data processing: Amplification with reference gene primers provided the estimates of nucleated cell counts. Assay: immunoSEQ multiplex PCR; the TCRdb copy retains only in-frame clones and omits some. The V and J calls and clone size are taken from that table; D and trimming were inferred from the DNA. The sample holds some 260,000 clones; about 79% are singletons and the top ten take roughly 9.8%. Sequenced sample: peripheral blood. This sequence joins TRBV25-1 and TRBJ2-2; possible D gene TRBD1, 5 bases. The receptor was isolated from a man of 80 years or more with acute or convalescent COVID-19. For the CDR3, the DNA is TGTGCCAGCAGTGAATGGGGCGGCGGTTCGAACACCGGGGAGCTGTTTTTT. Its translation is CASSEWGGGSNTGELFF.